These 4 T cell receptor beta chains were all obtained from the same sample, sequenced in a study of blood T cells in healthy people across ages. A second about 6 to 11 cycle PCR used barcoded and J-beta primers. MiXCR, applied by TCRdb to the 5' RACE reads, yields one record per CDR3 protein. The sample lists 450,000 to 700,000 distinct CDR3 sequences, 25% to 30% occurring once. The sample comprised blood. The source of these receptors is a woman in her 70s in good health.

This clonotype was counted a single time. V and J are TRBV5-1 and TRBJ1-2, with 9 nucleotides matching TRBD1. The germline V gene has CDR1 SGHRS and CDR2 YFSETQ. The CDR3 length is 16 residues. The V gene end was trimmed by 4 bases and the J gene end by 3 bases; junction bases not matched to a gene: 10. The CDR3: CASSALPGQGDYGYTF. The CDR3 region has the DNA TGCGCCAGCAGCGCGCTGCCGGGACAGGGAGACTATGGCTACACCTTC.

This clonotype was found a few times. The chain joins TRBV29-1 to TRBJ1-2; 7 bases agree with TRBD1. CDR3 size: 13 residues. Germline CDR1 reads SQVTM; CDR2 reads ANQGSEA. The ends lost 5 bases at V and 4 bases at J; junction bases unmatched: 7. CDR3 residues: CSVRSGTAYGYTF. The CDR3 DNA sequence: TGCAGCGTTCGTTCCGGGACAGCCTATGGCTACACCTTC. Together with reference TRBV29-1 and TRBJ1-2, the CDR3 gives the full variable domain: SAVISQKPSRDICQRGTSLTIQCQVDSQVTMMFWYRQQPGQSLTLIATANQGSEATYESGFVIDKFPISRPNLTFSTLTVSNMSPEDSSIYLCSVRSGTAYGYTFGSGTRLTVV.

The CDR3 is CASSLRDTEQYF. Here the CDR3 DNA reads TGTGCCAGCAGCCTCCGGGACACAGAGCAGTACTTC. The chain is built from TRBV11-2 and TRBJ2-7, with TRBD1 as a possible D gene (6 bases). The CDR3 loop spans 12 amino acids. Germline V CDR1 and CDR2: SGHAT, FQNNGV. The V end lost 5 bases, the J end lost 7 bases, and 12 bases lay between the germline ends.

The gene calls are TRBV30 and TRBJ1-4; D gene unclear. Germline V gene lookup returns CDR1 GTSNPN and CDR2 SVGIG (reference sequence). This CDR3 is 13 amino acids long. The V gene lost 2 bases and the J gene lost 8 bases, with 12 bases spanning the gap. CDR3 sequence: CAWSRTEYEKLFF. Written as DNA, the CDR3 is TGTGCCTGGAGTAGAACCGAGTACGAAAAACTGTTTTTT.